This passage covers 14 T cell receptor beta chains from one sample sequenced in a study of T-cell memory formation after mild COVID-19. TCRdb fed the 5' RACE reads into MiXCR, producing one record per CDR3 protein. In the table there are some 600,000 distinct CDR3 sequences, around 15% of which are singletons. What was sequenced was PBMCs or a T cell subset sorted from them (not recorded which). Every receptor here comes from an adult woman who had mild COVID-19 (a few samples of this study predate the infection). Cell type and time point are not known.

This clonotype has only a few counts. V and J are TRBV5-1 and TRBJ2-1; perhaps TRBD2 as D (5 bases). The V end was cut by 6 bases, the J end by 9 bases, with 16 bases between. Germline V lookup: CDR1 SGHRS, CDR2 YFSETQ. The CDR3 has 13 residues. CDR3 in DNA: TGCGCCAGCACAATGCCGGGGATCGGTGAGCAGTTCTTC. This gives the protein CASTMPGIGEQFF. The complete variable domain, with remaining parts taken from reference TRBV5-1 and TRBJ2-1, reads KAGVTQTPRYLIKTRGQQVTLSCSPISGHRSVSWYQQTPGQGLQFLFEYFSETQRNKGNFPGRFSGRQFSNSRSEMNVSTLELGDSALYLCASTMPGIGEQFFGPGTRLTVL.

This clonotype was seen a few times. The chain is built from TRBV7-9 and TRBJ2-1, with D perhaps TRBD2 (5 bases). V lost 5 bases to trimming and J lost 5 bases, with 16 bases between them. CDR1 is SEHNR, CDR2 FQNEAQ, per germline (reference sequence). The length of the CDR3 is 15 residues. The CDR3 DNA sequence: TGTGCCAGCAGCCTCTCGACGGGGTTAAACAATGAGCAGTTCTTC. Amino acids: CASSLSTGLNNEQFF.

CDR3 DNA: TGCGCCAGCAGCCAAGGGGACGATAATCAGCCCCAGCATTTT. It specifies CASSQGDDNQPQHF. The genes are TRBV4-1 and TRBJ1-5; weak D call: TRBD1 (5 bases). V gave up 1 base and J gave up 4 bases, with 8 bases separating them. The CDR3 is made up of 14 amino acids. Germline V lookup: CDR1 MGHRA, CDR2 YSYEKL.

The chain has TRBV7-3 and TRBJ2-7; 9 bases match TRBD1. The CDR3 runs 15 residues. V trimming: 0 bases; J trimming: 5 bases; junction bases outside the gene matches: 5. Germline V gene data show CDR1 as SGHTA and CDR2 as FQGTGA. CDR3 residues: CASSLTGTGIHEQYF. In DNA, the CDR3 is TGTGCCAGCAGCTTAACCGGGACAGGGATTCACGAGCAGTACTTC.

The V gene is TRBV12-3 or TRBV12-4, the J gene TRBJ1-5, with D tentatively TRBD1 (5 bases). Trimming left V 4 bases short and J 6 bases short, with 10 bases between. This CDR3 contains 13 residues. CDR3 bases: TGTGCCAGCAGTTCAGGGTCAAGTCAGCCCCAGCATTTT. Protein sequence: CASSSGSSQPQHF.

This chain joins TRBV11-2 and TRBJ2-4; D remains ambiguous. The CDR3 has 18 amino acids. Germline assignment: CDR1 SGHAT and CDR2 FQNNGV. Trimming removed 0 bases from V and 0 bases from J, with 15 bases in between. CDR3 DNA sequence: TGTGCCAGCAGCTTAGAATCTTGGAACCTGCTAGCCAAAAACATTCAGTACTTC. The encoded protein is CASSLESWNLLAKNIQYF.

V usage is TRBV4-1 and J usage is TRBJ2-7; D remains ambiguous. The CDR3 runs to 13 residues. The V gene lost 3 bases and the J gene lost 0 bases, with 6 bases spanning the gap. From germline, CDR1 is MGHRA and CDR2 YSYEKL. The CDR3 sequence: CASSHDRSYEQYF. Here the CDR3 DNA reads TGCGCCAGCAGCCATGACCGCTCCTACGAGCAGTACTTC.

This chain joins TRBV19 and TRBJ1-1; 9 nucleotides line up with TRBD1. From germline, CDR1 is LNHDA and CDR2 SQIVND (reference sequence). The CDR3 is 12 amino acids. V dropped 3 bases and J dropped 13; count of bases not matched to a gene: 6. CDR3 in amino acids: CASSIGQGNGFF. CDR3 coding DNA: TGTGCCAGTAGTATTGGACAGGGGAACGGTTTCTTT.

In regard to this clonotype: The junction shows a germline mismatch at one end, possibly a read error. The rearrangement uses TRBV4-1 and TRBJ1-1; 7 nucleotides match TRBD1. From germline, CDR1 is MGHRA and CDR2 YSYEKL. This CDR3 has 15 amino acids. CDR3 loop: CVSSQVDRANTEAFF. The CDR3 DNA is TGCGTCAGCAGCCAAGTTGACAGGGCCAACACTGAAGCTTTCTTT.

This clonotype was counted a few times. J is TRBJ2-1 and V is TRBV19; no firm D call. Trimming removed 6 bases from V and 12 bases from J, with 18 bases in between. CDR3 size: 13 residues. CDR1 is LNHDA and CDR2 is SQIVND in the germline V gene (reference sequence). The CDR3 DNA sequence: TGTGCCAGTAGGCCGAACACGCAGGCTGGGCAGTTCTTC. Protein sequence: CASRPNTQAGQFF. Supplemented by reference TRBV19 and TRBJ2-1, the full variable domain reads DGGITQSPKYLFRKEGQNVTLSCEQNLNHDAMYWYRQDPGQGLRLIYYSQIVNDFQKGDIAEGYSVSREKKESFPLTVTSAQKNPTAFYLCASRPNTQAGQFFGPGTRLTVL.

This clonotype was picked up a small number of times. The J gene is TRBJ2-3, the V gene TRBV4-1; 8 positions agree with TRBD2. The CDR3 is 22 amino acids. With 3 bases clipped from V and 2 bases from J, the junction kept 25 bases outside the gene matches. CDR1 is MGHRA and CDR2 is YSYEKL in the germline V gene. CDR3 DNA: TGCGCCAGCAGCCATGGACCGGGGCTAGCGGGTATTCGGCATGCGACCACAGATACGCAGTATTTT. This gives the protein CASSHGPGLAGIRHATTDTQYF.

The V and J genes are TRBV7-9 and TRBJ2-3; 7 positions match TRBD1. Germline lookup yields CDR1 SEHNR and CDR2 FQNEAQ (reference sequence). The CDR3 loop spans 11 amino acids. V shed 3 bases, J shed 11 bases, and the junction held 2 bases outside the gene matches. CDR3 sequence: CASSFGTEQYF. The DNA of the CDR3 is TGTGCCAGCAGCTTTGGGACAGAGCAGTATTTT.

This sequence joins TRBV5-1 and TRBJ2-7, with D possibly being TRBD1 (7 bases). V gave up 4 bases and J gave up 5 bases, with 16 bases separating them. CDR1 is SGHRS, CDR2 YFSETQ, per germline. CDR3 length: 14 amino acids. The CDR3 coding sequence is TGCGCCAGCAGCAAGGGGACAGCGGGCCACGAGCAGTACTTC. Translating it yields CASSKGTAGHEQYF.

The rearrangement uses TRBV4-2 and TRBJ2-3; TRBD2 matches 7 bases. The CDR3 is made up of 16 amino acids. V lost 0 bases and J lost 1; bases outside the gene matches: 4. CDR1 and CDR2 (germline): LGHNA, YNFKEQ. The CDR3 sequence: CASSQEWDYRTDTQYF. As DNA, the CDR3 is TGTGCCAGCAGCCAAGAATGGGACTACCGCACAGATACGCAGTATTTT.